One and the same sample provided the 22 T cell receptor beta chains below, sequenced in a study of cytomegalovirus exposure and HLA in healthy donors. The PCR used 60 Vbeta and 13 Jbeta primers. The method was immunoSEQ multiplex PCR; TCRdb's version includes in-frame clones alone and lacks a portion of them. The sample carries some 140,000 clones, about 70% recorded once. Sequenced material: PBMCs. These receptors were obtained from a man between 35 and 55 years old in good health and CMV-seronegative.

In this sample, this clone turned up once. The chain combines TRBV6-5 with TRBJ2-1; D possibly corresponds to TRBD1 (5 bases). This CDR3 has 11 residues. Trimming pared 4 bases from V and 9 bases from J, leaving 7 bases between. Per germline, CDR1 MNHEY and CDR2 SVGAGI. CDR3 loop: CASSSGFEQFF. CDR3 bases: TGTGCCAGCAGTTCAGGGTTTGAGCAGTTCTTC.

The rearrangement links TRBV11-3 to TRBJ1-2; TRBD1 might be the D (5 bases). The CDR3 has 15 amino acids. V lost 1 base, J lost 2 bases, and 11 bases lay in between. Per germline, CDR1 SGHNT and CDR2 YENEEA. CDR3 bases: TGTGCCAGCAGCTTAGGCCCGACAGCGAACTATGGCTACACCTTC. This encodes CASSLGPTANYGYTF.

The chain is built from TRBV19 and TRBJ2-7; a possible D gene is TRBD2 (6 bases). This CDR3 spans 15 amino acids. V lost 8 bases and J lost 3, with 20 bases in between. The germline V gene encodes CDR1 LNHDA and CDR2 SQIVND (reference sequence). The CDR3 nucleotides read TGTGCCAGTTCGTCCCACGGGAGTGCGGACTACGAGCAGTACTTC. This translates into CASSSHGSADYEQYF.

This chain connects TRBV19 to TRBJ2-1, with D perhaps matching TRBD1 (6 bases). The CDR3 covers 15 residues. Germline CDR1 reads LNHDA; CDR2 reads SQIVND (reference sequence). Trimming removed 1 base from V and 0 bases from J, with 7 bases in between. The CDR3 sequence: CASSIGGHSYNEQFF. The CDR3 nucleotides are TGTGCCAGTAGTATAGGGGGGCACTCCTACAATGAGCAGTTCTTC.

The V call is TRBV30, the J call TRBJ2-7; 11 bases match TRBD1. Germline CDR1 and CDR2: GTSNPN and SVGIG (reference sequence). V dropped 5 bases and J dropped 8; count of bases not matched to a gene: 5. This CDR3 has 12 residues. CDR3 coding DNA: TGTGCCTGGGGACAGGGGGCAGGTCAGCAGTACTTC. The encoded protein is CAWGQGAGQQYF.

The rearrangement uses TRBV2 and TRBJ2-3; 11 positions agree with TRBD2. The junction had 5 bases not matched to a gene; V was cut back by 5 bases and J by 4 bases. Germline values: CDR1 SNHLY, CDR2 FYNNEI. This CDR3 comprises 15 residues. CDR3 loop: CASSYLAGGADTQYF. The DNA of the CDR3 is TGTGCCAGCAGTTACCTAGCGGGGGGAGCAGATACGCAGTATTTT. Complete variable domain (other parts from reference TRBV2 and TRBJ2-3): EPEVTQTPSHQVTQMGQEVILRCVPISNHLYFYWYRQILGQKVEFLVSFYNNEISEKSEIFDDQFSVERPDGSNFTLKIRSTKLEDSAMYFCASSYLAGGADTQYFGPGTRLTVL.

This clone has a single count. V usage is TRBV5-4 and J usage is TRBJ2-1; no firm D call. The V end was cut by 0 bases, the J end by 6 bases, with 16 bases between. Germline-derived CDR1 and CDR2 are SGHNT and YYREEE (reference sequence). The CDR3 length is 16 residues. The DNA of the CDR3 is TGTGCCAGCAGCTTGGTCTCTCTCGGTCACGGCAATGAGCAGTTCTTC. It specifies CASSLVSLGHGNEQFF.

The genes are TRBV27 and TRBJ2-1; 7 bases line up with TRBD1. Per germline, CDR1 MNHEY and CDR2 SMNVEV (reference sequence). The V gene end was trimmed by 0 bases and the J gene end by 8 bases; junction bases not matched to a gene: 4. The CDR3 is made up of 14 amino acids. CDR3 sequence (DNA): TGTGCCAGCAGTTTATCGGCAGGGGGTGATGAGCAGTTCTTC. Translating it yields CASSLSAGGDEQFF.

This chain joins TRBV7-8 and TRBJ1-5, with a weak D call TRBD1 (5 bases). V was clipped by 5 bases and J by 4 bases, with 18 bases between them. The CDR3 extends over 16 amino acids. Germline V CDR1 and CDR2: SGHVS, FQNEAQ. CDR3 nucleotide sequence: TGTGCCAGCAGCCCTGGACACCCGGGGGGGAATCAGCCCCAGCATTTT. The encoded protein is CASSPGHPGGNQPQHF.

The genes are TRBV14 and TRBJ2-3; 7 bases are a match to TRBD2. Trimming cost V 1 base and J 9 bases; bases outside gene matches: 1. Germline V gene data show CDR1 as SGHDN and CDR2 as FVKESK. CDR3 size: 12 residues. CDR3 nucleotides: TGTGCCAGCAGCCAAGTGGGGGGGACGCAGTATTTT. This gives the protein CASSQVGGTQYF.

V and J are TRBV28 and TRBJ2-1, with a tentative D call TRBD2 (5 bases). The CDR3 covers 15 residues. Germline loops: CDR1 MDHEN, CDR2 SYDVKM. The V end was cut by 4 bases, the J end by 3 bases, with 13 bases between. The CDR3 sequence: CASSSGLLDYNEQFF. In DNA form, the CDR3 reads TGTGCCAGCAGTTCCGGACTGCTAGACTACAATGAGCAGTTCTTC.

This clone was counted a single time. V and J are TRBV4-2 and TRBJ1-5, with a weak D call TRBD1 (6 bases). The CDR3 loop spans 16 amino acids. Trimming removed 3 bases from V and 6 bases from J, with 18 bases in between. The germline gives CDR1 LGHNA, CDR2 YNFKEQ. CDR3 loop: CASSQETGTRSQPQHF. DNA of the CDR3: TGTGCCAGCAGCCAGGAGACCGGGACACGGAGTCAGCCCCAGCATTTT.

The chain joins TRBV9 to TRBJ2-2; 7 nucleotides agree with TRBD2. Germline V lookup: CDR1 SGDLS, CDR2 YYNGEE. The trim removed 0 bases at V and 4 bases at J, leaving 9 bases unmatched. CDR3 length: 17 residues. CDR3 DNA: TGTGCCAGCAGCGTAGTAGGCCTAGCGGACCTCACCGGGGAGCTGTTTTTT. Its protein product is CASSVVGLADLTGELFF.

Remarks on this clone: This same CDR3 is encoded by further DNA sequences in the sample. CDR3: CASSFSGGRNQPQHF. In DNA form, the CDR3 reads TGTGCCAGCAGCTTTTCAGGGGGCCGAAATCAGCCCCAGCATTTT. The chain joins TRBV7-8 to TRBJ1-5; 8 bases match TRBD1. CDR1 SGHVS and CDR2 FQNEAQ come from the germline V gene. This CDR3 is built from 15 residues. Trimming cost V 3 bases and J 4 bases; bases outside gene matches: 5.

The chain has TRBV11-3 and TRBJ1-5; no firm D call. The germline CDR1 and CDR2 sequences are SGHNT and YENEEA. CDR3 length equals 13 residues. Trimming left V 4 bases short and J 9 bases short, with 13 bases between. CDR3 amino acids: CASSSCRGPPQHF. CDR3 nucleotides: TGTGCCAGCAGCTCCTGTCGGGGTCCGCCCCAGCATTTT.

The CDR3 sequence is CASSLAPSSHYEQYF. CDR3 in DNA: TGTGCCAGCAGCTTGGCCCCTAGCTCCCACTACGAGCAGTACTTC. The rearrangement uses TRBV5-5 and TRBJ2-7; weak D call: TRBD2 (5 bases). Per germline, CDR1 SGHKS and CDR2 YYEKEE (reference sequence). The CDR3 has 15 amino acids. Trimming left V 0 bases short and J 3 bases short, with 13 bases between. Variable domain in full (rest from reference TRBV5-5 and TRBJ2-7): DAGVTQSPTHLIKTRGQQVTLRCSPISGHKSVSWYQQVLGQGPQFIFQYYEKEERGRGNFPDRFSARQFPNYSSELNVNALLLGDSALYLCASSLAPSSHYEQYFGPGTRLTVT.

The chain has TRBV10-1 and TRBJ2-3; TRBD2 aligns across 11 bases. J lost 4 bases, V lost 9 bases, and 18 bases had no gene match. Germline CDR1 is WNHNN and CDR2 is SYGVQD (reference sequence). This CDR3 comprises 18 residues. CDR3 sequence: CASIRLSRRLAGSDTQYF. The CDR3, as DNA: TGCGCCAGTATTCGTCTCTCGAGACGACTAGCGGGATCAGATACGCAGTATTTT.

The chain employs TRBV29-1 and TRBJ2-3; perhaps TRBD1 as D (6 bases). CDR1 and CDR2 (germline): SQVTM, ANQGSEA. V lost 6 bases to trimming and J lost 6 bases, with 10 bases between them. The CDR3 has 11 residues. The CDR3 region is CSVTRGDTQYF. In DNA, the CDR3 is TGCAGCGTCACTAGGGGGGATACGCAGTATTTT.

This clone was observed once. As DNA, the CDR3 is TGCAGCGTTGCAGCGGGGGGCGCAGATACGCAGTATTTT. This encodes CSVAAGGADTQYF. The rearrangement links TRBV29-1 to TRBJ2-3; 9 positions agree with TRBD2. Germline V gene data show CDR1 as SQVTM and CDR2 as ANQGSEA. This CDR3 is built from 13 residues. The trim removed 4 bases at V and 4 bases at J, leaving 3 bases unmatched.

This rearrangement joins TRBV7-3 to TRBJ1-1; D might be TRBD1 (5 bases). This CDR3 spans 14 amino acids. With 8 bases removed from V and 1 base from J, the gap between germline ends came to 14 bases. Germline V gene sequence: CDR1 SGHTA, CDR2 FQGTGA. CDR3 coding DNA: TGTGCCAGCGCGCAGGGTCCTGAGAACACTGAAGCTTTCTTT. Residues: CASAQGPENTEAFF. Together with reference TRBV7-3 and TRBJ1-1, the CDR3 gives the full variable domain: GAGVSQTPSNKVTEKGKYVELRCDPISGHTALYWYRQSLGQGPEFLIYFQGTGAADDSGLPNDRFFAVRPEGSVSTLKIQRTERGDSAVYLCASAQGPENTEAFFGQGTRLTVV.

The sample holds a few counts of this clone. The chain links TRBV7-6 to TRBJ1-6; D possibly corresponds to TRBD1 (6 bases). The CDR3 is made up of 13 amino acids. Germline loops: CDR1 SGHVS, CDR2 FNYEAQ. Trimming stripped 5 bases from V and 7 bases from J, with 9 bases between. The DNA of the CDR3 is TGTGCCAGCAGCACGGACAGCAATTCACCCCTCCACTTT. This codes for CASSTDSNSPLHF.

The chain carries TRBV5-1 and TRBJ2-5; 8 bases match TRBD1. The CDR3 is 16 residues long. J gave up 1 base and V 0 bases, and 5 bases lay outside the gene matches. Germline V lookup: CDR1 SGHRS, CDR2 YFSETQ. The CDR3 DNA follows: TGCGCCAGCAGCTTGGCTTCGGACAGGGTCCAAGAGACCCAGTACTTC. Encoded protein: CASSLASDRVQETQYF.